The 10 T cell receptor beta chains in this list originate from one sample, sequenced in a study of cytomegalovirus exposure and HLA in healthy donors. The PCR ran on 60 Vbeta and 13 Jbeta primers. The repertoire was sequenced with immunoSEQ multiplex PCR; TCRdb's copy has only in-frame clones and lacks some. The sample includes 70,000 to 100,000 clones, around three fifths seen only once; the top ten take roughly 21%. The sequencing sample was made of PBMCs. Receptor source: a woman aged 50 to 60 in good health and CMV-seropositive.

The CDR3 coding sequence is TGTGCCAGTCGGACAGGCGGAACGTACGAGCAGTACTTC. Translating gives CASRTGGTYEQYF. The chain recombines TRBV6-5 with TRBJ2-7, with 7 positions matching TRBD1. With 9 bases clipped from V and 4 bases from J, the junction kept 9 bases outside the gene matches. This CDR3 is built from 13 residues. Germline loops: CDR1 MNHEY, CDR2 SVGAGI.

V and J are TRBV2 and TRBJ1-2, with 7 bases that match TRBD1. The CDR3 is made up of 14 amino acids. Germline lookup yields CDR1 SNHLY and CDR2 FYNNEI. V trimming: 6 bases; J trimming: 5 bases; junction bases outside the gene matches: 9. CDR3 DNA sequence: TGTGCCAGCAGAGCAGAGGGGGCTGTTTATGGCTACACCTTC. Residues: CASRAEGAVYGYTF.

Only a few counts were recorded for this clone. The rearrangement uses TRBV30 and TRBJ1-1, with TRBD1 matching over 7 bases. The CDR3 loop spans 13 amino acids. The trim removed 0 bases at V and 7 bases at J, leaving 5 bases unmatched. Germline lookup yields CDR1 GTSNPN and CDR2 SVGIG (reference sequence). For the CDR3, the DNA is TGTGCCTGGAGTGTAGGGGGACAGTATGAAGCTTTCTTT. This codes for CAWSVGGQYEAFF.

This clone was observed a handful of times. The genes are TRBV20-1 and TRBJ1-1; D is unclear. Germline-derived CDR1 and CDR2 are DFQATT and SNEGSKA (reference sequence). The CDR3 is 11 amino acids. Trimming left V 3 bases short and J 9 bases short, with 11 bases between. CDR3 in amino acids: CSARQFDQAFF. In nucleotides, the CDR3 is TGCAGTGCTAGGCAGTTTGATCAAGCTTTCTTT.

The V gene is TRBV27, the J gene TRBJ1-2; D ambiguous. The CDR3 loop spans 13 amino acids. Trimming left V 6 bases short and J 2 bases short, with 10 bases between. Germline CDR1 and CDR2: MNHEY and SMNVEV (reference sequence). The CDR3 loop is CASSETINYGYTF. The CDR3 region has the DNA TGTGCCAGCAGCGAGACAATAAACTATGGCTACACCTTC.

CDR3 sequence reads: CASSQQGASNEQYF. CDR3 bases: TGTGCCAGCTCACAACAGGGGGCGTCAAACGAGCAGTACTTC. The genes are TRBV18 and TRBJ2-7; 9 bases line up with TRBD1. V lost 4 bases and J lost 5; bases outside the gene matches: 6. The CDR3 length is 14 residues. CDR1 and CDR2 (germline): KGHSH, LQKENI.

This clone came up once. The J gene is TRBJ2-5, the V gene TRBV2; perhaps TRBD2 as D (6 bases). The J call may be mistaken, given a closer DNA end match to TRBJ2-7. Germline CDR1 reads SNHLY; CDR2 reads FYNNEI. The CDR3 extends over 15 amino acids. The CDR3 here is CASSEALSGSYEQYF. CDR3 bases: TGTGCCAGCAGTGAAGCGCTTAGCGGTTCCTACGAGCAGTACTTC.

The chain employs TRBV7-8 and TRBJ1-2, with 8 bases aligning to TRBD1. Trimming took 7 bases from V and 2 from J; bases not matched to a gene: 12. This CDR3 comprises 16 residues. The V gene's germline CDR1 is SGHVS and CDR2 FQNEAQ. In nucleotides, the CDR3 is TGTGCCAGCACGTCTAGAGAAAACAGGGGGAACTATGGCTACACCTTC. Protein product: CASTSRENRGNYGYTF.

The V call is TRBV29-1, the J call TRBJ2-7, with D perhaps matching TRBD1 (5 bases). This CDR3 contains 13 residues. Trimming took 2 bases from V and 2 from J, leaving 10 bases between them. Germline V gene lookup returns CDR1 SQVTM and CDR2 ANQGSEA. As DNA, the CDR3 is TGCAGCGTTGAAACAGGTGATGCCTACGAGCAGTACTTC. Its protein is CSVETGDAYEQYF.

In this sample, this clone turned up a few times. The V call is TRBV7-8, the J call TRBJ1-1, with TRBD1 matching over 7 bases. CDR3 length: 14 residues. Per germline, CDR1 SGHVS and CDR2 FQNEAQ. Trimming cost V 4 bases and J 3 bases; bases outside gene matches: 5. CDR3 nucleotide sequence: TGTGCCAGCAGCTCAGGACAGGTGTACACTGAAGCTTTCTTT. Translated, it gives CASSSGQVYTEAFF.